This T cell receptor (beta chain) was found in a study of T cells in Graves' hyperthyroidism and ophthalmopathy. This clonotype was observed many times. Researchers amplified the TCR beta CDR3 regions from RNA transcripts. The HTBI primer set drove a first-round RT-PCR of the TCR CDR3. TCRdb redid the calling of the multiplex PCR reads with MiXCR, one entry per CDR3 protein. This table has some 800,000 distinct CDR3 sequences, 35% to 45% appearing once. CDR3 size: 14 residues. Germline CDR1 KGHDR, CDR2 SFDVKD. V dropped 2 bases and J dropped 16 bases, with 20 bases sitting between them. The chain has TRBV24-1 and TRBJ1-5; D may be TRBD1 (5 bases). The sequence derives from a man younger than 30 with Graves' hyperthyroidism. Sequencing was carried out using blood. The CDR3 DNA sequence: TGTGCCACCAGTGATTCGATGGGACCTCCGCGGGAACATTTT. It codes for CATSDSMGPPREHF.